This T cell receptor beta chain is drawn from a study of vaccination and CD4 T cells after COVID-19. A remark on this clonotype: Its antigen remains unknown.

The CDR3 runs 13 residues. Trimming removed 3 bases at V and 4 bases at J, with 7 bases between. Treatment indicated: 10-day PBMC culture with coronavirus spike peptide pools or control peptides (ViraFEST assay). Sequenced with the Oncomine TCR Beta short-read assay was DNA taken from cultured CD4+ T cells. A single record per CDR3 protein comes from TCRdb applying MiXCR to the PCR reads. This sample yields 9,500 to 10,000 distinct CDR3 sequences, of which under 60% are seen a single time; 20% belongs to the top ten. Sequenced material: CD4+ T cells from blood, cultured in vitro. The chain employs TRBV23-1 and TRBJ1-5; D not resolved. TRBV23-1 is an open reading frame, and its role is uncertain. The clonotype originates from a human donor who had recovered from COVID-19. This chain's CDR3 is CASSHHGNQPQHF. As DNA, the CDR3 is TGCGCCAGCAGTCATCACGGAAATCAGCCCCAGCATTTT.